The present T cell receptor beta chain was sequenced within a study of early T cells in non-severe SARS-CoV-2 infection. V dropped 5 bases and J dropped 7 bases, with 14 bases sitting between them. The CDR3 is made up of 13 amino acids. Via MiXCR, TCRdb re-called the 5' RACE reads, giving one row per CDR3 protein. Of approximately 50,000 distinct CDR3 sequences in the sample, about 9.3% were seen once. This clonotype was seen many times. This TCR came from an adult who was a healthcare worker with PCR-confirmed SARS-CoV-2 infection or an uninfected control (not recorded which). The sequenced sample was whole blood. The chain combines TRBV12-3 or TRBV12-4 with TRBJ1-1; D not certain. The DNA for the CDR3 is TGTGCCAGCAGTCGGCCAATTTCGGATGAAGCTTTCTTT. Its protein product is CASSRPISDEAFF.